This record looks at one T cell receptor beta chain sequence and its context. The source of the sample is a study of CD8 T cells in Susac syndrome. This CDR3 contains 10 residues. V lost 5 bases and J 6 bases, leaving 6 bases between the germline ends. CDR1 and CDR2 (germline): SQVTM, ANQGSEA. A quantity of about 0.45 to 1 ug RNA underwent reverse transcription using random hexamers. Multiplex PCR with immunoSEQ amplified the TCR beta CDR3 across 54 Vbeta and 13 Jbeta. TCRdb reprocessed the immunoSEQ multiplex PCR reads with MiXCR, giving one entry per CDR3 protein. The data show about 210,000 distinct CDR3 sequences, nearly 97% seen once.

The chain has TRBV29-1 and TRBJ2-3, with unresolved D. This receptor was taken from a human donor with multiple sclerosis. The sequenced material came from CD4+ T cells from PBMCs. CDR3 DNA: TGCAGCGTTCTTAGGGATACGCAGTATTTT. This sequence encodes CSVLRDTQYF.